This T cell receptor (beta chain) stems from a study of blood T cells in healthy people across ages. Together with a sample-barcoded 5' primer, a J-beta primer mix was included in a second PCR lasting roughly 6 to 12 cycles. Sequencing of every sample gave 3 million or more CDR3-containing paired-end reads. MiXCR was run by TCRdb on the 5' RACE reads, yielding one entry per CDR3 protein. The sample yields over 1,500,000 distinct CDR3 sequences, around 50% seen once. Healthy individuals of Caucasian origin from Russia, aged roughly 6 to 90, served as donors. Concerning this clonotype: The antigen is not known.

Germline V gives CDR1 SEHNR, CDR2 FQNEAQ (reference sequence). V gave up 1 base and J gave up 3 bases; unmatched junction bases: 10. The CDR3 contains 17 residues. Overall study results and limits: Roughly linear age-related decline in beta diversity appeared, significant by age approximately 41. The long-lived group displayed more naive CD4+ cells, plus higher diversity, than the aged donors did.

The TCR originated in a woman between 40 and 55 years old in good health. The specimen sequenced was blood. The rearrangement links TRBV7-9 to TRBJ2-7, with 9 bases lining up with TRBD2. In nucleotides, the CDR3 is TGTGCCAGCAGCTTAGGCCATACTAGCGGGCTGTACTACGAGCAGTACTTC. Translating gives CASSLGHTSGLYYEQYF.